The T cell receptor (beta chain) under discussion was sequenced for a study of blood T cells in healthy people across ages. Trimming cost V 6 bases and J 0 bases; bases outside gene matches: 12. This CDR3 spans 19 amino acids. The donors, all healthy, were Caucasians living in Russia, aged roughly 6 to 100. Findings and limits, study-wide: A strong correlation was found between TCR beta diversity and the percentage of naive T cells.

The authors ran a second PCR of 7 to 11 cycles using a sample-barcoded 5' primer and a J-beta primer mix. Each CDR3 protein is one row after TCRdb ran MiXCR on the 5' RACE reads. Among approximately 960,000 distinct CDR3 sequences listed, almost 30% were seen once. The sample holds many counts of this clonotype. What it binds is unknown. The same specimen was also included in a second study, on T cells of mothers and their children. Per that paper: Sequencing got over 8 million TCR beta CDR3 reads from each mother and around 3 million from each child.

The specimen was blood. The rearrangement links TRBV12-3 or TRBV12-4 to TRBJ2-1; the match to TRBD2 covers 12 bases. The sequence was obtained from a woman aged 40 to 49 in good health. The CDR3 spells CASRTGVQTSGSSYNEQFF. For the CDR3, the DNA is TGTGCCAGCAGGACAGGCGTTCAGACTAGCGGGAGCTCCTACAATGAGCAGTTCTTC.